This T cell receptor (beta chain) stems from a study of blood T cell repertoires in COVID-19. Trimming took off 5 bases at V and 9 bases at J, with 14 bases between the two ends. The CDR3 is 13 residues long. Per germline, CDR1 MNHNY and CDR2 SVGAGI (reference sequence). In the original workflow: Reference gene primers were amplified, and this amplification served to estimate nucleated cell counts. Profiled with immunoSEQ multiplex PCR; TCRdb holds only in-frame clones, not every one. V and J calls and clone size follow that table, whereas D and trimming were derived from the DNA. This table has approximately 230,000 clones, about 80% appearing once.

The chain carries TRBV6-6 and TRBJ1-5; a weak D match, TRBD1 (6 bases). The TCR was taken from a woman of 80 years or more with active or convalescent COVID-19. The sequenced sample consisted of peripheral blood. The CDR3 here is CASSKGESGPQHF. The DNA of the CDR3 is TGTGCCAGCAGTAAGGGGGAATCAGGGCCCCAGCATTTT.